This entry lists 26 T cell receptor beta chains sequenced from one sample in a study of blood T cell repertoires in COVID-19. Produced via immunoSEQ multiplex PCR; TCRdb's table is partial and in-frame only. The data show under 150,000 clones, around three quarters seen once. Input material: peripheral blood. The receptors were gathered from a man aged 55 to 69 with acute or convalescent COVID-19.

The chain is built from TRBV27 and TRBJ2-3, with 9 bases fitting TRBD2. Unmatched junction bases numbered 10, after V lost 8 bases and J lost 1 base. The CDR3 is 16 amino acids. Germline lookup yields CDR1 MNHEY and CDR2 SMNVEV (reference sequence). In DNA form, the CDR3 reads TGTGCCAGCTCCCCCTCGGCTAGCGGGGGCACAGATACGCAGTATTTT. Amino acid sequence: CASSPSASGGTDTQYF.

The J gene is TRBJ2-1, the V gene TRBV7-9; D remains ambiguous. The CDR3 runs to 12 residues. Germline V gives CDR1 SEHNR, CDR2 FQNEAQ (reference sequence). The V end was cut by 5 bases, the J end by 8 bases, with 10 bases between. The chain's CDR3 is CASSPRGDEQFF. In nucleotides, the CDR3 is TGTGCCAGCAGCCCTAGAGGAGATGAGCAGTTCTTC.

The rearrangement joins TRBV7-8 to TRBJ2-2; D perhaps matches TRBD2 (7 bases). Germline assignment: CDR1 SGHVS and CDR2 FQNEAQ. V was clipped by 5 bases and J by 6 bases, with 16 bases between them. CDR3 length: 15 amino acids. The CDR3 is CASSPQGGGSGELFF. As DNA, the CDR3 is TGTGCCAGCAGCCCCCAAGGGGGGGGGTCCGGGGAGCTGTTTTTT.

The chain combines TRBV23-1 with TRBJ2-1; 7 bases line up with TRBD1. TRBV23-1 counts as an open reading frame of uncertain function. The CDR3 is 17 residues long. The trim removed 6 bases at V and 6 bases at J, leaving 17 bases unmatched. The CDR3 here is CASSSRTSFDRVNEQFF. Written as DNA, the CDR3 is TGCGCCAGCAGCAGTCGGACTTCGTTTGACAGGGTCAATGAGCAGTTCTTC.

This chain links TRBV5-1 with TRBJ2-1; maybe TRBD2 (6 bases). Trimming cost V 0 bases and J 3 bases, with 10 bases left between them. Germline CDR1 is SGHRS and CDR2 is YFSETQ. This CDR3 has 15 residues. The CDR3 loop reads CASSLGGGNYNEQFF. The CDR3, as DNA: TGCGCCAGCAGCTTGGGAGGCGGGAACTACAATGAGCAGTTCTTC.

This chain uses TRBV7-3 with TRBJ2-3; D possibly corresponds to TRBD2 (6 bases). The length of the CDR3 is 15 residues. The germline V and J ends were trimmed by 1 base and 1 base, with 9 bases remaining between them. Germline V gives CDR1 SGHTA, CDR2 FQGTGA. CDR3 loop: CASSLSPSGTDTQYF. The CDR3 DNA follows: TGTGCCAGCAGCTTAAGCCCTAGCGGCACAGATACGCAGTATTTT.

CDR3 bases: TGTGCCAGCAGCTTAGGAGCGGGGAGCTCCTACGAGCAGTACTTC. This sequence encodes CASSLGAGSSYEQYF. The V gene is TRBV7-3, the J gene TRBJ2-7; 7 nucleotides agree with TRBD2. The CDR3 spans 15 residues. With V trimmed by 2 bases and J by 0 bases, 4 bases remained unmatched. Germline-derived CDR1 and CDR2 are SGHTA and FQGTGA.

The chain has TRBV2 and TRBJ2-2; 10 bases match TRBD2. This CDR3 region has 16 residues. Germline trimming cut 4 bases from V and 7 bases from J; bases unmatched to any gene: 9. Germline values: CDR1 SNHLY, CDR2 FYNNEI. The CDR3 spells CASSVASGRRGGELFF. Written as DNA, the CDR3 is TGTGCCAGCAGTGTGGCTAGCGGGAGAAGAGGCGGGGAGCTGTTTTTT.

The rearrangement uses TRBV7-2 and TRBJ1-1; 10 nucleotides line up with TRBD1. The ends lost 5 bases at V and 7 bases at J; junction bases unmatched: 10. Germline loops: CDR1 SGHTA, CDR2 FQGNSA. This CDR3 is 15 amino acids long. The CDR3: CASSITGTGEHEAFF. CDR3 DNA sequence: TGTGCCAGCAGCATTACCGGGACAGGGGAGCATGAAGCTTTCTTT.

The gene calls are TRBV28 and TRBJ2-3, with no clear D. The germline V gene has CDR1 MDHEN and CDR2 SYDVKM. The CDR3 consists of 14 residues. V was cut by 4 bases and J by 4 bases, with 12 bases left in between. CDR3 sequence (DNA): TGTGCCAGCAGTTCGATGTACATGTCAGATACGCAGTATTTT. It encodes CASSSMYMSDTQYF.

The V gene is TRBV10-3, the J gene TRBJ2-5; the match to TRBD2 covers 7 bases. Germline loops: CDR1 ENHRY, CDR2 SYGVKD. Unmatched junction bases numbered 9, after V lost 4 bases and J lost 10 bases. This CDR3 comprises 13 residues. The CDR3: CAISVPGREGQYF. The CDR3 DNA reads TGTGCCATCAGTGTCCCGGGTAGGGAGGGCCAGTACTTC.

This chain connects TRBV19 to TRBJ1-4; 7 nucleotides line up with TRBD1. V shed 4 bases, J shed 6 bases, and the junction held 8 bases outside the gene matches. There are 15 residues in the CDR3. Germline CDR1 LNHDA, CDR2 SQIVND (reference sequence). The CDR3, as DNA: TGTGCCAGTAGTAACTACAGGGGTGGTGATGAAAAACTGTTTTTT. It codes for CASSNYRGGDEKLFF.

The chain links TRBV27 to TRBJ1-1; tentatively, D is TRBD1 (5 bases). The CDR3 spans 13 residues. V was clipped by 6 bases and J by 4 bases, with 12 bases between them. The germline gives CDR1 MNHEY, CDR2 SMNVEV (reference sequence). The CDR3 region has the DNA TGTGCCAGCAGCTTTCAGGGCCCCACTGAAGCTTTCTTT. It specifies CASSFQGPTEAFF.

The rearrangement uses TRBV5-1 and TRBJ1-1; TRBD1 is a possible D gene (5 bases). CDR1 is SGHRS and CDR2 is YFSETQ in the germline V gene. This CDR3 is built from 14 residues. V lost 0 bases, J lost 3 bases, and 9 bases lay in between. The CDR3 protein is CASSLDGGDTEAFF. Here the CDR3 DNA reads TGCGCCAGCAGCTTGGATGGAGGGGACACTGAAGCTTTCTTT.

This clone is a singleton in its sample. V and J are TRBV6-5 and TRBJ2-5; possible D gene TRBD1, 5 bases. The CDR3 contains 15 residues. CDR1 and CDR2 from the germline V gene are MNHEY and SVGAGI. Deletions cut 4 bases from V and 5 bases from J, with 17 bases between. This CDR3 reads CASSSQGASRETQYF. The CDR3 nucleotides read TGTGCCAGCAGTTCACAAGGGGCGTCTCGGGAGACCCAGTACTTC.

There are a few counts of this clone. The CDR3 loop is CASSVGLAGVQETQYF. The CDR3 DNA is TGTGCCAGCAGCGTAGGATTAGCGGGAGTTCAAGAGACCCAGTACTTC. The chain links TRBV9 to TRBJ2-5; TRBD2 matches at 9 bases. J gave up 2 bases and V 0 bases, and 5 bases lay outside the gene matches. Germline CDR1 reads SGDLS; CDR2 reads YYNGEE. The CDR3 totals 16 residues.

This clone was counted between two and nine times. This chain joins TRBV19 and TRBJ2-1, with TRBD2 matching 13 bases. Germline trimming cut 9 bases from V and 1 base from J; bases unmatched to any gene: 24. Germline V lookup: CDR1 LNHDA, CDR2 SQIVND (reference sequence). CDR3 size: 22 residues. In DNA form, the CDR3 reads TGTGCCAGGGGGGATGGGACAGGGACTAGCGGGAAGCCGAACTCATCCTACAATGAGCAGTTCTTC. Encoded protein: CARGDGTGTSGKPNSSYNEQFF. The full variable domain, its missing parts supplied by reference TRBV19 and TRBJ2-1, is DGGITQSPKYLFRKEGQNVTLSCEQNLNHDAMYWYRQDPGQGLRLIYYSQIVNDFQKGDIAEGYSVSREKKESFPLTVTSAQKNPTAFYLCARGDGTGTSGKPNSSYNEQFFGPGTRLTVL.

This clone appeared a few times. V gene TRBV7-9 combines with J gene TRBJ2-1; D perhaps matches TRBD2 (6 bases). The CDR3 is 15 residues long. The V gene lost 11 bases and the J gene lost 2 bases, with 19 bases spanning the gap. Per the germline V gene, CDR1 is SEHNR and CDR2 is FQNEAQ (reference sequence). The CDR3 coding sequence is TGTGCCGGGGGAGGACGGGAGTACGCCTACAATGAGCAGTTCTTC. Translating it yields CAGGGREYAYNEQFF.

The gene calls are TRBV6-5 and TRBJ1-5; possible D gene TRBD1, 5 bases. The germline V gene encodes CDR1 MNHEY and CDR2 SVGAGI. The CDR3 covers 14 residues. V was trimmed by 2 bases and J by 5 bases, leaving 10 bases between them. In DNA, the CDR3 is TGTGCCAGCAGTTACAGGGGTCCCTATCAGCCCCAGCATTTT. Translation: CASSYRGPYQPQHF.

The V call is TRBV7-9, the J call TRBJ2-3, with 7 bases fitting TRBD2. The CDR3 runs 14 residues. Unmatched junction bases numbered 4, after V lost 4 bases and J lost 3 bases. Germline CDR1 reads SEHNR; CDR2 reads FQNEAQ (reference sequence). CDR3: CASSSTSATDTQYF. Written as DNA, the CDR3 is TGTGCCAGCAGCTCCACTAGCGCGACAGATACGCAGTATTTT. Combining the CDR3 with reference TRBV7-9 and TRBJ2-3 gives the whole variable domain DTGVSQNPRHKITKRGQNVTFRCDPISEHNRLYWYRQTLGQGPEFLTYFQNEAQLEKSRLLSDRFSAERPKGSFSTLEIQRTEQGDSAMYLCASSSTSATDTQYFGPGTRLTVL.

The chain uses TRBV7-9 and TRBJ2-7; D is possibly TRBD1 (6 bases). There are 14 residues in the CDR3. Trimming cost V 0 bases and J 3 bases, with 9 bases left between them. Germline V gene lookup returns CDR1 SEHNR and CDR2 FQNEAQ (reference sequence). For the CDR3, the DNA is TGTGCCAGCAGCTTAGCACAGGGCCTCTACGAGCAGTACTTC. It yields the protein CASSLAQGLYEQYF.

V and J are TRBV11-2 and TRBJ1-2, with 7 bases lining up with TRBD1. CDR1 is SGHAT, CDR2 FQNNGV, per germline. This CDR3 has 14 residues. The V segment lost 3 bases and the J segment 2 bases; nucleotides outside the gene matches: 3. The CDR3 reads CASSFGTVNYGYTF. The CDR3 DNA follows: TGTGCCAGCAGCTTTGGGACAGTAAACTATGGCTACACCTTC.

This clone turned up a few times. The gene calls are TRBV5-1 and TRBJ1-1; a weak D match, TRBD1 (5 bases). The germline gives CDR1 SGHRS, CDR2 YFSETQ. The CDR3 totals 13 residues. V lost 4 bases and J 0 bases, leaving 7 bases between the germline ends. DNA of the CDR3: TGCGCCAGCAGCACGACAGTGAACACTGAAGCTTTCTTT. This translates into CASSTTVNTEAFF. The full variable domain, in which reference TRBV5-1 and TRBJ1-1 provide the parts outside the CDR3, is KAGVTQTPRYLIKTRGQQVTLSCSPISGHRSVSWYQQTPGQGLQFLFEYFSETQRNKGNFPGRFSGRQFSNSRSEMNVSTLELGDSALYLCASSTTVNTEAFFGQGTRLTVV.

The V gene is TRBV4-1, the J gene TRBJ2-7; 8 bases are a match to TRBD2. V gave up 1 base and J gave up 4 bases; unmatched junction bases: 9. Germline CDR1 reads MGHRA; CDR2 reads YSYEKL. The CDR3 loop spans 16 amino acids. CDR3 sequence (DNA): TGCGCCAGCAGCCAAGGGGTAGGCGCGGGAGGATACGAGCAGTACTTC. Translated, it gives CASSQGVGAGGYEQYF.

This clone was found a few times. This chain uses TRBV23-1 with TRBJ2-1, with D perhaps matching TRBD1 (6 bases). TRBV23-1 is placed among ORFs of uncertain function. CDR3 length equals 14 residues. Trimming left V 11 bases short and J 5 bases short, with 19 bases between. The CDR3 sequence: CAANVGGPHNEQFF. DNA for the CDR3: TGCGCCGCAAACGTAGGGGGTCCCCACAATGAGCAGTTCTTC.

The DNA of the CDR3 is TGTGCCAGCAGCATGGGACTAGCGGGAGGTTCCTCCTACAATGAGCAGTTCTTC. Its protein product is CASSMGLAGGSSYNEQFF. The chain links TRBV5-4 to TRBJ2-1; 15 bases align to TRBD2. CDR3 length equals 18 residues. Trimming cost V 4 bases and J 0 bases; bases outside gene matches: 5. Germline V gene lookup returns CDR1 SGHNT and CDR2 YYREEE (reference sequence).